This T cell receptor beta chain was found in a study of Tregs in tolerant kidney transplant recipients. Unstimulated Tregs (CD4+CD25+CD127-) and CD4+CD25- non-Tregs were sorted from PBMCs. The CDR3 extends over 14 amino acids. Trimming stripped 6 bases from V and 7 bases from J, with 16 bases between. Per the germline V gene, CDR1 is MNHNS and CDR2 is SASEGT. Libraries were prepared by immunoSEQ multiplex PCR; TCRdb keeps only in-frame clonotypes and omits some of them. This sample has around 85,000 clones; approximately 90% occur once, and the top ten carry 0.34%. Regarding this clone: As yet, its antigen is unknown.

Study-level results: The most relevant donor-specific Treg TCRbeta repertoire apparently came from expansion with activated donor B cells. Changing PCR primers prevented nucleotide comparison between some patients' samples.

The sequenced sample was Tregs from blood, obtained before the transplant. The genes are TRBV6-1 and TRBJ1-5, with a possible D match to TRBD1 (6 bases). The TCR sequence derives from a human donor who received a combined kidney and bone marrow transplant. CDR3 residues: CASRSYREDQPQHF. The DNA for the CDR3 is TGTGCCAGCAGGTCCTACAGGGAGGACCAGCCCCAGCATTTT.